This TCR beta chain was identified in a study of cytomegalovirus exposure and HLA in healthy donors. Trimming left V 4 bases short and J 7 bases short, with 10 bases between. Germline V lookup: CDR1 LNHDA, CDR2 SQIVND (reference sequence). The CDR3 runs 13 residues. Data came from immunoSEQ multiplex PCR; TCRdb stores just in-frame clones and leaves some out. This table holds roughly 120,000 clones, about nine tenths found once. In regard to this clone: Its antigen remains unidentified.

General study points: Within the 130 or so validation repertoires, first-cohort TCR clusters tended to co-occur, according to a later analysis. In vitro experiments confirmed that three CMV-associated chains were specific for CMV antigens. Many donors shared some public TCRs, even though most TCR sequences were rare. Researchers catalogued 164 TCR beta chains as cytomegalovirus-associated.

The chain employs TRBV19 and TRBJ2-2; maybe TRBD1 (5 bases). What was sequenced was PBMCs. This TCR came from a man aged 18 to 35 in good health and CMV-seronegative. The CDR3 loop reads CASSTREYGELFF. The CDR3 DNA reads TGTGCCAGTAGTACCAGGGAATACGGGGAGCTGTTTTTT.